This T cell receptor (beta chain) stems from a study of blood T cell repertoires in COVID-19 (dated by TCRdb to about 2020). Regarding the complete study: Collaborator samples came from the United States, Italy and Spain and covered acute and convalescent phases of COVID-19. The dataset comprised deeply sampled blood TCRbeta repertoires from subjects exposed to, actively infected with, or recovered from COVID-19. The repertoires were released in a freely available public database meant as a resource for research on the immune response to SARS-CoV-2. Samples were obtained from the ongoing ImmuneRACE study (first 160 participants) and from about 1,300 subjects provided by 6 global collaborators. A de-identified subject ID, COVID-19 status, age in years and sex were almost always included in the sample metadata. Where available, HLA class I and class II types were taken from metadata supplied by the sample provider and were not determined by assay-based typing. The material from the prospective study consisted of cDNA or gDNA derived from T cells, B-cell-depleted T cells, or PBMCs.

TCRbeta CDR3 regions were amplified from genomic DNA by means of the immunoSEQ Assay, a bias-controlled multiplex PCR. As for the original processing: Nucleated cell counts per sample were estimated from amplification of reference gene primers within the assay. To quantify the absolute abundance of each unique TCRbeta CDR3 rearrangement, sequence reads were collapsed and filtered. Productive Simpson clonality was computed per sample as the square root of Simpson's diversity index over productive rearrangements. Sourced from immuneACCESS, this table was stored by TCRdb with only in-frame sequences that have V and J called. A share of the clones is absent; for the studies checked, an unresolved V gene accounts for under half, and the remainder has no known explanation. That table furnishes V, J and clone size, whereas the DNA furnished D and trimming. The sample has about 36,000 clones on record, around four fifths of them singletons. The ten biggest clones cover around 14% of the sample.

The CDR3, cysteine through phenylalanine, is 15 amino acids long. Only the CDR3 region is kept as DNA, spanning 45 bases read in frame from base 1. Cut back by 5 bases and 6 bases, the V and J ends lie 17 bases apart. Taken from the germline V gene (reference sequence), the CDR1 and CDR2 loops are LNHNV and YYDKDF. Results the study describes overall, beyond this receptor: The amount of clinical and demographic metadata varied by source and participant and was provided uncurated.

As concerns this clone: Its antigen remains undetermined. It has no much larger one-base neighbor in the sample; base qualities were not kept.

Whole blood was collected in K2EDTA tubes by collaborating institutions according to the institutions' own protocols. For TCRbeta analysis, collaborators shipped samples in one of three forms: frozen whole blood, isolated PBMCs, or DNA extracted from either of those sample types. The TCR was taken from a human donor in a cohort sampled during active COVID-19. The sample comprised peripheral blood. The sequence links TRBV15 to TRBJ2-4; the best D guess is TRBD2, with 5 bases matching. The CDR3 protein sequence reads: CATSGGRLAANIQYF. The DNA reads TGTGCCACCAGCGGAGGCCGGCTAGCTGCAAACATTCAGTACTTC.